The clone carrying this T cell receptor (beta chain) was seen many times. Its cognate antigen is unknown. The data derive from a study of breast tumors, draining lymph nodes, adjacent tissues. Overall study results and limits: Luminal-like breast cancer showed significantly higher tumor–nontumor repertoire similarity than basal-like. Tumors had less TCR diversity than lymph nodes, more than nontumor tissue. The data were judged consistent with most tumor T cells coming from lymph node and expanding in tumor.

The lymph nodes were axillary draining lymph nodes from breast cancer patients. Germline-derived CDR1 and CDR2 are SGHTS and YDEGEE. V lost 4 bases, J lost 0 bases, and 11 bases lay in between. The CDR3 contains 15 residues. TCRdb ran MiXCR on the multiplex PCR reads and lists one entry per CDR3 protein. The top ten hold roughly 2.8% of the sample, which has under 150,000 distinct CDR3 sequences, 20% to 25% seen once. V usage is TRBV5-8 and J usage is TRBJ2-1; D ambiguous. Sequencing was performed on axillary lymph node tissue. The receptor was derived from a female donor with breast cancer. Some clones in this sample may be carry-over from other donors' samples. This CDR3 is CASSARIHSYNEQFF. CDR3 nucleotide sequence: TGTGCCAGCAGCGCGCGGATTCACTCCTACAATGAGCAGTTCTTC.